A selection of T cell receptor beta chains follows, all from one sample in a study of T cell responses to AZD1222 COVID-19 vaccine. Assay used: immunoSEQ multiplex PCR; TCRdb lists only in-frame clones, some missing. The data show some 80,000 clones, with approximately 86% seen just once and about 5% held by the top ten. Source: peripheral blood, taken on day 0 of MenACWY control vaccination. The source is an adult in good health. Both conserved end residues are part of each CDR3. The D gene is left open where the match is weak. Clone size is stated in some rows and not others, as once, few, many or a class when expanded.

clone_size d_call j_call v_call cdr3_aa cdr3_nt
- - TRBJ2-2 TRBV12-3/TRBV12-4 CASSLMNTGELFF TGTGCCAGCAGTTTAATGAACACCGGGGAGCTGTTTTTT
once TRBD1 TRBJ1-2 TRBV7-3 CASSALPGTGTNYGYTF TGTGCCAGCAGCGCACTCCCAGGGACAGGGACTAACTATGGCTACACCTTC
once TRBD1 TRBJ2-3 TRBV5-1 CASHSGTGTTDTQYF TGCGCCAGCCACTCCGGGACAGGGACCACAGATACGCAGTATTTT
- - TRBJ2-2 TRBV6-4 CASSDRAGTGELFF TGTGCCAGCAGTGACAGGGCGGGCACCGGGGAGCTGTTTTTT
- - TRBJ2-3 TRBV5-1 CASSPQVQPPGQYF TGCGCCAGCAGCCCCCAAGTGCAGCCTCCTGGGCAGTATTTT
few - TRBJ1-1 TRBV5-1 CASSQTQNTEAFF TGCGCCAGCAGTCAAACACAGAACACTGAAGCTTTCTTT
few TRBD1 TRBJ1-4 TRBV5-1 CASSETGSDEKLFF TGCGCCAGCAGCGAGACAGGGTCCGATGAAAAACTGTTTTTT
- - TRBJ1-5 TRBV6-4 CASSESVYQPQHF TGTGCCAGCAGTGAGTCGGTATATCAGCCCCAGCATTTT
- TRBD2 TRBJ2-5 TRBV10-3 CAIAGGPGETQYF TGTGCCATAGCGGGGGGGCCTGGAGAGACCCAGTACTTC
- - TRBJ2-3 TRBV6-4 CASSDSPTNTDTQYF TGTGCCAGCAGTGACTCTCCGACAAACACAGATACGCAGTATTTT
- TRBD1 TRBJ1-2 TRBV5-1 CASSLAWQGASGGYTF TGCGCCAGCAGCTTGGCCTGGCAGGGGGCATCGGGAGGCTACACCTTC
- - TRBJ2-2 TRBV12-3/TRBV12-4 CASRRTNTGELFF TGTGCCAGCAGACGGACTAACACCGGGGAGCTGTTTTTT
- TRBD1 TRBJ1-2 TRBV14 CASSQVTGGYGYTF TGTGCCAGCAGCCAAGTAACAGGGGGCTATGGCTACACCTTC
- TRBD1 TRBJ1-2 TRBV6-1 CASSEMGTGGNYGYTF TGTGCCAGCAGTGAGATGGGGACAGGTGGCAACTATGGCTACACCTTC